This T cell receptor beta chain was found in a study of response to subunit inactivated influenza vaccine. The study, taken as a whole, reports: That few new T cells are recruited by each seasonal influenza vaccination was the authors' suggestion.

MiXCR was run by TCRdb on the RT-PCR reads, yielding one entry per CDR3 protein. Of more than 450,000 distinct CDR3 sequences listed, about 8% are singletons. This CDR3 comprises 14 residues. With V trimmed by 3 bases and J by 4 bases, 5 bases remained unmatched. Germline V gene data show CDR1 as DFQATT and CDR2 as SNEGSKA (reference sequence). The sample holds a few counts of this clonotype. The antigen is unknown. The chain is built from TRBV20-1 and TRBJ2-1; 8 bases agree with TRBD2. This TCR came from a man aged 50 to 69 who received an inactivated influenza vaccine. The sample in question was PBMCs from blood, obtained about 24 months after vaccination. This CDR3 reads CSASRSGVYNEQFF. CDR3 nucleotide sequence: TGCAGTGCTAGTCGTAGCGGGGTTTACAATGAGCAGTTCTTC.